Listed below are T cell receptor beta chains from one sample, sequenced in a study of T cell responses to AZD1222 COVID-19 vaccine. Only in-frame clones appear in the TCRdb table, and some are missing; sequencing was by immunoSEQ multiplex PCR. The sample yields 150,000 to 180,000 clones, roughly 90% seen once. This specimen consisted of peripheral blood, obtained on day 0 of AZD1222 vaccination. Source of these receptors: an adult in good health. The CDR3 runs from the conserved cysteine through the conserved F or W. D genes are given only for firm matches. Expanded clones get a size class; other rows say once, few or many, or leave the size out.

>TRBJ2-1|19|NA|TRBD2|TRBV3-1/TRBV3-2
CASSQDQGLAGGRYNEQFF
TGTGCCAGCAGCCAAGACCAAGGACTAGCGGGAGGTCGCTACAATGAGCAGTTCTTC
>TRBJ1-1|14|NA|NA|TRBV29-1
CSVWGLRANTEAFF
TGCAGCGTGTGGGGCCTCCGAGCTAACACTGAAGCTTTCTTT
>TRBJ1-4|14|NA|NA|TRBV24-1
CATSDHGGSEKLFF
TGTGCCACCAGTGACCACGGGGGTTCGGAAAAACTGTTTTTT
>TRBJ1-4|15|NA|NA|TRBV7-9
CASSLDTATNEKLFF
TGTGCCAGCAGCTTAGACACAGCTACTAATGAAAAACTGTTTTTT
>TRBJ1-1|15|NA|NA|TRBV28
CASSFSPTLNTEAFF
TGTGCCAGCAGTTTTTCCCCCACATTGAACACTGAAGCTTTCTTT
>TRBJ1-1|14|once|NA|TRBV10-2
CASRATTGNTEAFF
TGCGCCAGCAGGGCTACCACAGGGAACACTGAAGCTTTCTTT
>TRBJ2-1|15|NA|TRBD1|TRBV5-5
CASMVGGSSYNEQFF
TGTGCCAGCATGGTAGGGGGCAGCTCCTACAATGAGCAGTTCTTC
>TRBJ2-1|14|NA|NA|TRBV11-3
CASSLERGAGEQFF
TGTGCCAGCAGCTTAGAGCGAGGGGCGGGTGAGCAGTTCTTC
>TRBJ1-5|16|NA|NA|TRBV7-9
CASSLGGGRGDQPQHF
TGTGCCAGCAGCTTAGGCGGTGGACGGGGCGATCAGCCCCAGCATTTT
>TRBJ1-1|16|NA|NA|TRBV5-1
CASSPGQQHMNTEAFF
TGCGCCAGCAGCCCCGGACAGCAACACATGAACACTGAAGCTTTCTTT
>TRBJ2-7|15|NA|TRBD2|TRBV27
CASSSPGTSGHEQYF
TGTGCCAGCAGTTCGCCCGGGACTAGTGGGCACGAGCAGTACTTC
>TRBJ2-7|16|NA|NA|TRBV11-3
CASSPHRSQGGYEQYF
TGTGCCAGCAGCCCACATCGATCCCAGGGCGGCTACGAGCAGTACTTC
>TRBJ1-5|14|once|NA|TRBV28
CASSLVVGNQPQHF
TGTGCCAGCAGTCTTGTGGTTGGCAATCAGCCCCAGCATTTT
>TRBJ2-2|15|NA|NA|TRBV11-2
CASSLERANTGELFF
TGTGCCAGCAGCTTAGAAAGGGCGAACACCGGGGAGCTGTTTTTT
>TRBJ1-3|15|NA|NA|TRBV5-3
CARSLWGRCGNTIYF
TGTGCCAGAAGCTTGTGGGGGCGATGTGGAAACACCATATATTTT
>TRBJ1-5|14|NA|TRBD1|TRBV10-3
CATDRGASNQPQHF
TGTGCCACGGACAGGGGGGCTAGCAATCAGCCCCAGCATTTT
>TRBJ1-1|13|once|NA|TRBV10-3
CAIKGTEDTEAFF
TGTGCCATCAAGGGCACTGAGGACACTGAAGCTTTCTTT
>TRBJ2-7|13|NA|NA|TRBV2
CASSEDRDGGQYF
TGTGCCAGCAGCGAGGACAGAGATGGGGGACAGTACTTC
>TRBJ2-3|14|NA|NA|TRBV2
CASRTEQLTDTQYF
TGTGCCAGCAGGACAGAGCAGCTCACAGATACGCAGTATTTT
>TRBJ2-7|18|NA|TRBD2|TRBV4-2
CASSQGVEGTSGIDEQYF
TGTGCCAGCAGCCAAGGAGTAGAGGGGACTAGCGGGATAGACGAGCAGTACTTC
>TRBJ1-2|12|NA|NA|TRBV14
CASSQADTGYTF
TGTGCCAGCAGCCAAGCCGACACTGGCTACACCTTC
>TRBJ2-3|14|NA|NA|TRBV5-1
CASSEGNQADTQYF
TGCGCCAGCAGCGAGGGGAATCAGGCAGATACGCAGTATTTT
>TRBJ2-5|14|NA|NA|TRBV5-1
CASSLGYLQETQYF
TGCGCCAGCAGCTTGGGGTATCTCCAAGAGACCCAGTACTTC
>TRBJ2-5|18|NA|TRBD1|TRBV7-9
CASSPGTGTRMYQETQYF
TGTGCCAGCAGCCCAGGGACAGGGACAAGAATGTACCAAGAGACCCAGTACTTC
>TRBJ2-1|14|NA|NA|TRBV2
CASTPTAPVREQFF
TGTGCCAGCACCCCGACAGCTCCGGTGCGGGAGCAGTTCTTC
>TRBJ2-1|15|NA|NA|TRBV2
CASTGILSSYNEQFF
TGTGCCAGCACCGGTATATTAAGCTCCTACAATGAGCAGTTCTTC
>TRBJ2-7|13|NA|NA|TRBV6-5
CASTGSASYEQYF
TGTGCCAGCACGGGGAGCGCATCCTACGAGCAGTACTTC
>TRBJ1-6|15|few|TRBD1|TRBV19
CASSTGDRARSPLHF
TGTGCCAGTAGTACCGGGGACAGGGCAAGGTCACCCCTCCACTTT
>TRBJ1-5|14|NA|TRBD1|TRBV19
CASSITRGNQPQHF
TGTGCCAGTAGTATCACCAGGGGGAATCAGCCCCAGCATTTT
>TRBJ2-5|15|NA|TRBD1|TRBV11-2
CASSYRTGDQETQYF
TGTGCCAGCAGCTATCGGACAGGGGACCAAGAGACCCAGTACTTC
>TRBJ2-7|14|few|NA|TRBV7-9
CASRRSGVGYEQYF
TGTGCCAGCAGAAGGTCAGGGGTGGGGTACGAGCAGTACTTC
>TRBJ1-4|15|once|TRBD1|TRBV19
CASSPMTGGDEKLFF
TGTGCCAGTAGTCCAATGACAGGGGGGGATGAAAAACTGTTTTTT
>TRBJ2-3|14|NA|TRBD1|TRBV7-2
CASTQDRVGDTQYF
TGTGCCAGCACCCAGGACAGGGTAGGCGATACGCAGTATTTT
>TRBJ2-2|14|NA|TRBD1|TRBV28
CASSLTGDTGELFF
TGTGCCAGCAGTTTAACAGGGGATACCGGGGAGCTGTTTTTT
>TRBJ1-4|14|NA|NA|TRBV7-2
CASSLTGTNEKLFF
TGTGCCAGCAGCTTAACGGGGACTAATGAAAAACTGTTTTTT
>TRBJ1-3|13|NA|NA|TRBV2
CASSASLGNTIYF
TGTGCCAGCAGCGCCTCTCTGGGAAACACCATATATTTT
>TRBJ2-3|15|NA|NA|TRBV14
CASSQDIAGADTQYF
TGTGCCAGCAGCCAAGATATAGCAGGAGCAGATACGCAGTATTTT
>TRBJ2-7|15|NA|NA|TRBV27
CATQTAGAGAYEQYF
TGTGCCACCCAAACCGCCGGAGCGGGTGCCTACGAGCAGTACTTC
>TRBJ2-2|14|NA|NA|TRBV14
CASSQNTGAGELFF
TGTGCCAGCAGCCAAAACACCGGGGCCGGGGAGCTGTTTTTT